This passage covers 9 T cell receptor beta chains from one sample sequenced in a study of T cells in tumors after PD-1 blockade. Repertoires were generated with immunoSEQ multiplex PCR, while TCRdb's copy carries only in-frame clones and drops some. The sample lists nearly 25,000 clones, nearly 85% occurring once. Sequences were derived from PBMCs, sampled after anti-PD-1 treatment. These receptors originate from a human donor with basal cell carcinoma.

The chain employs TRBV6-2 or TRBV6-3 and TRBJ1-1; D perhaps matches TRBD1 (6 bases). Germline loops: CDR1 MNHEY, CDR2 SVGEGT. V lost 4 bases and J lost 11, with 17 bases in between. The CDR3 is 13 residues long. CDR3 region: CASSSQTGTIAFF. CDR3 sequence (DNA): TGTGCCAGCAGTTCCCAGACAGGTACAATTGCTTTCTTT.

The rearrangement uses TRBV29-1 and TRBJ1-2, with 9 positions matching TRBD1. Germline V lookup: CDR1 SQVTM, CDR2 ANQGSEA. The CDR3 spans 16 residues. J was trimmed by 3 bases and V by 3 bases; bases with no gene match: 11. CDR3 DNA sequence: TGCAGCGTTGAGTCGCGGAAGGACAGGGGTCACTATGGCTACACCTTC. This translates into CSVESRKDRGHYGYTF.

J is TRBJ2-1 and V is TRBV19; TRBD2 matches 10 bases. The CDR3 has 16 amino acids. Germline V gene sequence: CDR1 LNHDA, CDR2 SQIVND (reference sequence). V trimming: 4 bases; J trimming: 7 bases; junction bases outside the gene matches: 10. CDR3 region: CASSKIPGLAVNEQFF. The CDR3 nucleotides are TGTGCCAGTAGTAAAATTCCCGGACTAGCGGTTAATGAGCAGTTCTTC.

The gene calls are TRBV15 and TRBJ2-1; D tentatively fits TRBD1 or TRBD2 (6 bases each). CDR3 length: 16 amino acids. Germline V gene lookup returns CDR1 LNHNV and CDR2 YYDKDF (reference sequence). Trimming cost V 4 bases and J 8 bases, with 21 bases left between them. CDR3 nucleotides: TGTGCCACCAGCATCCCTTTGGGGGGCAATTTCGATGAGCAGTTCTTC. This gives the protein CATSIPLGGNFDEQFF. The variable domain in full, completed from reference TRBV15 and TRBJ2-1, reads DAMVIQNPRYQVTQFGKPVTLSCSQTLNHNVMYWYQQKSSQAPKLLFHYYDKDFNNEADTPDNFQSRRPNTSFCFLDIRSPGLGDTAMYLCATSIPLGGNFDEQFFGPGTRLTVL.

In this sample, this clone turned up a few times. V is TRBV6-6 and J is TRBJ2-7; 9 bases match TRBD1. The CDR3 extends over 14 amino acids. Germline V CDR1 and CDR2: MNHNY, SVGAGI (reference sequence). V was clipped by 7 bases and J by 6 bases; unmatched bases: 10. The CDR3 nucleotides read TGTGCCAGCACCTCGGGGACAGGGTATAGCGAGCAGTACTTC. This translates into CASTSGTGYSEQYF.

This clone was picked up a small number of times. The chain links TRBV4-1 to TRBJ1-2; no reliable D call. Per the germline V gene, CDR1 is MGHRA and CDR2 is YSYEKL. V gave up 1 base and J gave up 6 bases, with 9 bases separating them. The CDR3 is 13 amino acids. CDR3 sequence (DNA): TGCGCCAGCAGCCAAGGACCCTACGATGGCTACACCTTC. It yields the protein CASSQGPYDGYTF.

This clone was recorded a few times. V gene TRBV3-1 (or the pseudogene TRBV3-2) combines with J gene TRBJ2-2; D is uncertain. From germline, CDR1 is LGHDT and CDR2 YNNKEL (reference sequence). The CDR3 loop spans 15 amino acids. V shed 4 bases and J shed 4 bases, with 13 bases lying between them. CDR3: CASSPMVASTGELFF. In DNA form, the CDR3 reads TGTGCCAGCAGCCCTATGGTCGCTAGCACCGGGGAGCTGTTTTTT.

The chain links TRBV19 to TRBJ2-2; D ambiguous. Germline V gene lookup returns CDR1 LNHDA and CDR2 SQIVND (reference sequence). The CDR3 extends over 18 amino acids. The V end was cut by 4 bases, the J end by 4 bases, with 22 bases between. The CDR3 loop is CASSTLTWASPSTGELFF. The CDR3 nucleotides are TGTGCCAGTAGTACATTAACCTGGGCCTCCCCGTCCACCGGGGAGCTGTTTTTT. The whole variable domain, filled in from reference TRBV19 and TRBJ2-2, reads DGGITQSPKYLFRKEGQNVTLSCEQNLNHDAMYWYRQDPGQGLRLIYYSQIVNDFQKGDIAEGYSVSREKKESFPLTVTSAQKNPTAFYLCASSTLTWASPSTGELFFGEGSRLTVL.

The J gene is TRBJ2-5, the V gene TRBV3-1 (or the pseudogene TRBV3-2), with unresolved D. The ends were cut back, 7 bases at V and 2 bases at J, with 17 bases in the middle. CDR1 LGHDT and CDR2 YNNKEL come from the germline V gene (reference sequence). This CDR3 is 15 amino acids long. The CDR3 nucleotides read TGTGCCAGCAAAACCGGGCTATCACCTCAAGAGACCCAGTACTTC. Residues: CASKTGLSPQETQYF.